The entry below gives a single T cell receptor (beta chain) sequence along with its context. Its cognate antigen is unknown. This entry comes from a study of cytomegalovirus exposure and HLA in healthy donors. Study in general: Of all 400 or so donors who were genotyped, roughly 85% belonged to the Caucasian-associated ancestry cluster.

Healthy people donating bone marrow made up the donors. General study results and limits: Some V segments, TRBV6-2 and TRBV6-3 among them, were indistinguishable and were therefore excluded. An analysis that was carried out later associated some 17,000 TCR beta sequences with HLA alleles at 0.05 false discovery rate.

Primers for the PCR totalled 60 Vbeta and 13 Jbeta. Method: immunoSEQ multiplex PCR; TCRdb's copy keeps in-frame clones and lacks some. The sample has 130,000 or so clones; almost 85% are singletons. The CDR3 contains 14 residues. V lost 4 bases, J lost 5 bases, and 4 bases stayed unmatched. CDR1 and CDR2 from the germline V gene are MNHEY and SMNVEV (reference sequence). The chain couples TRBV27 to TRBJ2-5; 10 bases fit TRBD2. Sequencing was carried out using PBMCs. This receptor was identified in a man between 18 and 35 years old in good health and CMV-seropositive. CDR3 region: CASSSLAGPETQYF. CDR3 nucleotide sequence: TGTGCCAGCAGTTCACTAGCGGGACCTGAGACCCAGTACTTC.